This passage covers 15 T cell receptor beta chains from one sample sequenced in a study of T cell responses to AZD1222 COVID-19 vaccine. Sequencing used immunoSEQ multiplex PCR; TCRdb keeps in-frame clones, though not all of them. The sample lists about 66,000 clones, 75% to 95% occurring once. The sample consisted of peripheral blood, taken 28 days after the second dose of the MenACWY control vaccine. Every receptor here comes from an adult who received the MenACWY meningococcal vaccine as a control.

In this sample, this clone turned up once. The chain joins TRBV5-1 to TRBJ2-5; TRBD2 agrees at 9 bases. The CDR3 is 15 amino acids. The germline V gene encodes CDR1 SGHRS and CDR2 YFSETQ. V shed 6 bases and J 5 bases; nucleotides not matched to a gene: 11. This CDR3 reads CASTPPAGGLETQYF. The DNA for the CDR3 is TGCGCCAGCACCCCCCCAGCGGGAGGTCTCGAGACCCAGTACTTC.

The chain has TRBV11-2 and TRBJ1-4, with D maybe TRBD1 (5 bases). The CDR3 is 14 amino acids. Germline V CDR1 and CDR2: SGHAT, FQNNGV. The germline V and J ends were trimmed by 5 bases and 7 bases, with 14 bases remaining between them. The CDR3 loop is CASSPRSGGEKLFF. In DNA, the CDR3 is TGTGCCAGCAGCCCTAGGAGTGGGGGTGAAAAACTGTTTTTT. Full variable domain (rest looked up from reference TRBV11-2 and TRBJ1-4): EAGVAQSPRYKIIEKRQSVAFWCNPISGHATLYWYQQILGQGPKLLIQFQNNGVVDDSQLPKDRFSAERLKGVDSTLKIQPAKLEDSAVYLCASSPRSGGEKLFFGSGTQLSVL.

The rearrangement uses TRBV6-2 or TRBV6-3 and TRBJ1-5; 8 nucleotides align to TRBD1. Unmatched junction bases numbered 14, after V lost 4 bases and J lost 3 bases. Germline V lookup: CDR1 MNHEY, CDR2 SVGEGT. The CDR3 spans 18 residues. CDR3 in amino acids: CASSFLLRDRGINQPQHF. In DNA, the CDR3 is TGTGCCAGCAGTTTCTTACTCCGAGACAGGGGAATCAATCAGCCCCAGCATTTT.

The V call is TRBV5-1, the J call TRBJ1-2, with no clear D. The CDR3 runs to 15 residues. V was cut by 4 bases and J by 3 bases, with 16 bases left in between. Germline loops: CDR1 SGHRS, CDR2 YFSETQ. CDR3 sequence reads: CASSKQVGQDYGYTF. The CDR3, as DNA: TGCGCCAGCAGCAAGCAGGTTGGGCAGGACTATGGCTACACCTTC.

The genes are TRBV19 and TRBJ2-2; 10 positions agree with TRBD1. Germline CDR1 is LNHDA and CDR2 is SQIVND (reference sequence). There are 14 residues in the CDR3. Losses at the gene ends were 7 bases for V and 4 bases for J; bases not matched to a gene: 3. The CDR3 sequence: CASKGQGVTGELFF. DNA of the CDR3: TGTGCCAGTAAAGGACAGGGGGTCACCGGGGAGCTGTTTTTT.

V gene TRBV6-6 combines with J gene TRBJ2-7; D is uncertain. Per the germline V gene, CDR1 is MNHNY and CDR2 is SVGAGI (reference sequence). V lost 6 bases and J lost 7, with 16 bases in between. This CDR3 is 13 amino acids long. The DNA of the CDR3 is TGTGCCAGCAGCCCTGACAACCCTCGGGAGCAGTACTTC. Translation gives CASSPDNPREQYF.

The V call is TRBV10-2, the J call TRBJ2-3; D not certain. V dropped 6 bases and J dropped 6 bases, with 13 bases sitting between them. The CDR3 runs 13 residues. The germline V gene encodes CDR1 WSHSY and CDR2 SAAADI. Here the CDR3 DNA reads TGCGCCAGCAGCCACAACAAGAGGGATACGCAGTATTTT. Translation gives CASSHNKRDTQYF.

The chain is built from TRBV6-5 and TRBJ1-5; TRBD1 matches at 8 bases. The germline CDR1 and CDR2 sequences are MNHEY and SVGAGI. The CDR3 extends over 13 amino acids. V gave up 11 bases and J gave up 7 bases; unmatched junction bases: 10. The CDR3 DNA reads as TGTGCCGGCCGGACAGGGCAGCGACAGCCCCAGCATTTT. This encodes CAGRTGQRQPQHF.

This chain connects TRBV14 to TRBJ1-3, with no clear D. The V end lost 1 base, the J end lost 4 bases, and 8 bases lay between the germline ends. The CDR3 spans 14 residues. Germline V CDR1 and CDR2: SGHDN, FVKESK. The CDR3 coding sequence is TGTGCCAGCAGCCAAGCGAGAAACGGAAACACCATATATTTT. This codes for CASSQARNGNTIYF.

This clone was counted once. The rearrangement joins TRBV7-9 to TRBJ2-3; D is perhaps TRBD2 (6 bases). Looked up from germline, CDR1 is SEHNR and CDR2 is FQNEAQ (reference sequence). The CDR3 contains 15 residues. Trimming removed 5 bases at V and 5 bases at J, with 17 bases between. CDR3 protein: CASSPPASVGDTQYF. The CDR3 region has the DNA TGTGCCAGCAGCCCTCCGGCTAGCGTTGGAGATACGCAGTATTTT.

The chain joins TRBV7-2 to TRBJ2-3; no definite D call. The length of the CDR3 is 15 residues. V shed 1 base and J shed 0 bases, with 8 bases lying between them. Germline values: CDR1 SGHTA, CDR2 FQGNSA. CDR3 sequence (DNA): TGTGCCAGCAGCTTAGGGGATAGGAGCACAGATACGCAGTATTTT. Translated: CASSLGDRSTDTQYF. Complete variable domain (other parts from reference TRBV7-2 and TRBJ2-3): GAGVSQSPSNKVTEKGKDVELRCDPISGHTALYWYRQSLGQGLEFLIYFQGNSAPDKSGLPSDRFSAERTGGSVSTLTIQRTQQEDSAVYLCASSLGDRSTDTQYFGPGTRLTVL.

This clone was seen once. The J gene is TRBJ2-1, the V gene TRBV5-4; 10 positions match TRBD2. Unmatched junction bases numbered 4, after V lost 2 bases and J lost 8 bases. This CDR3 has 14 residues. CDR1 and CDR2 from the germline V gene are SGHNT and YYREEE (reference sequence). The CDR3 nucleotides are TGTGCCAGCAGCTTTACTAGCGGGGACGATGAGCAGTTCTTC. Its translation: CASSFTSGDDEQFF.

The chain joins TRBV11-3 to TRBJ2-2, with D possibly being TRBD2 (5 bases). The CDR3 consists of 14 residues. Germline assignment: CDR1 SGHNT and CDR2 YENEEA. The V and J ends lost 5 bases and 6 bases respectively, with 13 bases between them. The CDR3 region has the DNA TGTGCCAGCAGCGACCGTCGGGGTTCCGGGGAGCTGTTTTTT. As protein: CASSDRRGSGELFF.

The CDR3 nucleotides read TGTGCCAGCAGCTCGAGTGAAAAACTGTTTTTT. Residues: CASSSSEKLFF. J is TRBJ1-4 and V is TRBV7-9; unclear D gene. Germline V gene sequence: CDR1 SEHNR, CDR2 FQNEAQ (reference sequence). This CDR3 spans 11 amino acids. With 4 bases removed from V and 7 bases from J, the gap between germline ends came to 4 bases.

The rearrangement links TRBV12-3 or TRBV12-4 to TRBJ2-1; D remains ambiguous. This CDR3 has 12 amino acids. The ends were cut back, 6 bases at V and 3 bases at J, with 6 bases in the middle. The CDR3 sequence: CASRTLYNEQFF. CDR3 nucleotide sequence: TGTGCCAGCAGAACCCTCTACAATGAGCAGTTCTTC.